This TCR beta chain was obtained from a study of PD-L1 blockade in urothelial cancer. V gave up 1 base and J gave up 3 bases, with 14 bases separating them. The CDR3 covers 15 residues. Germline V gives CDR1 GTSNPN, CDR2 SVGIG (reference sequence). Generated by immunoSEQ multiplex PCR, the TCRdb table keeps only in-frame clones and is missing some. The table records 42,000 or so clones, roughly 82% of them present only once. Time point specified: peripheral blood 6 weeks after treatment start. The receptor was isolated from a man between 60 and 75 years old with urothelial cancer. The source material was PBMCs, sampled around atezolizumab (anti-PD-L1) treatment. This sequence joins TRBV30 and TRBJ2-3; D perhaps matches TRBD2 (5 bases). Here the CDR3 reads CAWSADSRVTDTQYF. CDR3 DNA: TGTGCCTGGAGTGCGGACTCTAGGGTGACAGATACGCAGTATTTT.